The 27 T cell receptor beta chains in this list originate from one sample, sequenced in a study of blood T cell repertoires in COVID-19. Assay used: immunoSEQ multiplex PCR; TCRdb lists only in-frame clones, some missing. The sample records over 300,000 clones, around 91% being singletons. Sequenced material: PBMCs or T cells enriched from blood (not recorded which). The origin of the receptors is a woman in her thirties or forties who had recovered from COVID-19.

This clone appeared a few times. The J gene is TRBJ2-1, the V gene TRBV27; 9 positions agree with TRBD2. The V segment lost 5 bases and the J segment 7 bases; nucleotides outside the gene matches: 12. The CDR3 has 16 residues. The germline V gene has CDR1 MNHEY and CDR2 SMNVEV (reference sequence). For the CDR3, the DNA is TGTGCCAGCAGTCAGGGCGGGGGGGCGGTTGTAAATGAGCAGTTCTTC. This encodes CASSQGGGAVVNEQFF.

This sequence joins TRBV6-6 and TRBJ1-3; tentative D call: TRBD1 (6 bases). The CDR3 loop spans 17 amino acids. Germline CDR1 reads MNHNY; CDR2 reads SVGAGI (reference sequence). Trimming pared 5 bases from V and 0 bases from J, leaving 17 bases between. As DNA, the CDR3 is TGTGCCAGCAGTCCTCGACAGGCAACGAGCTCTGGAAACACCATATATTTT. It is translated as CASSPRQATSSGNTIYF.

CDR3 sequence: CASSPRTVVETQYF. CDR3 DNA: TGTGCCAGCAGCCCTCGGACAGTGGTGGAGACCCAGTACTTC. The chain is built from TRBV5-6 and TRBJ2-5; tentatively, D is TRBD1 (6 bases). V lost 4 bases and J lost 5, with 15 bases in between. CDR1 is SGHDT and CDR2 is YYEEEE in the germline V gene. The CDR3 has 14 residues.

The chain is built from TRBV5-1 and TRBJ2-4; a weak D match, TRBD2 (5 bases). The ends were cut back, 4 bases at V and 0 bases at J, with 14 bases in the middle. From germline, CDR1 is SGHRS and CDR2 YFSETQ. The CDR3 has 16 residues. The CDR3 spells CASSRTSSLAKNIQYF. The CDR3 region has the DNA TGCGCCAGCAGCCGCACTAGTTCACTAGCCAAAAACATTCAGTACTTC.

This rearrangement joins TRBV29-1 to TRBJ2-5; weak D call: TRBD2 (6 bases). In germline, CDR1 is SQVTM, CDR2 ANQGSEA. V was shortened by 3 bases and J by 1 base, with 12 bases between the two germline ends. This CDR3 has 14 residues. The CDR3 nucleotides are TGCAGCGTTGAGCGGGAAGGGTCCCAAGAGACCCAGTACTTC. Amino acid sequence: CSVEREGSQETQYF.

The CDR3 DNA sequence: TGTGCCAGCAGCTTTACAGGGGGGAGCTCTGGGGCCAACGTCCTGACTTTC. Protein: CASSFTGGSSGANVLTF. This chain joins TRBV7-2 and TRBJ2-6; TRBD1 aligns across 8 bases. Germline-derived CDR1 and CDR2 are SGHTA and FQGNSA. The V gene end was trimmed by 3 bases and the J gene end by 0 bases; junction bases not matched to a gene: 4. This CDR3 has 17 residues.

With regard to this clone: Given the absence of the conserved phenylalanine or tryptophan at the CDR3 end, a read error is likely. The DNA is omitted, as the CDR3 cannot be located on it reliably, and the CDR3 follows TCRdb's listing. This chain links TRBV24-1 with TRBJ1-2. The V gene's germline CDR1 is KGHDR and CDR2 SFDVKD. The CDR3 length equals 11 residues, ends included. The CDR3 reads CATSDLDYLAI.

The V call is TRBV18, the J call TRBJ1-3; maybe TRBD1 (6 bases). The germline V gene has CDR1 KGHSH and CDR2 LQKENI. Trimming removed 4 bases at V and 0 bases at J, with 10 bases between. This CDR3 has 15 residues. The CDR3 loop is CASSQDSPSGNTIYF. For the CDR3, the DNA is TGTGCCAGCTCACAGGACAGCCCCTCTGGAAACACCATATATTTT.

With respect to this clone: A read error may account for a junction end that differs from germline. The V and J genes are TRBV7-7 and TRBJ2-1; a possible D gene is TRBD1 (5 bases). Germline CDR1 reads SSHAT; CDR2 reads FNYEAQ (reference sequence). The CDR3 extends over 15 amino acids. CDR3 region: CASSLLQGPYNEQFF. In DNA, the CDR3 is TGTGCTAGCAGCTTACTCCAGGGTCCCTACAATGAGCAGTTCTTC. The full variable domain, rest sourced from reference TRBV7-7 and TRBJ2-1, is GAGVSQSPRYKVTKRGQDVTLRCDPISSHATLYWYQQALGQGPEFLTYFNYEAQPDKSGLPSDRFSAERPEGSISTLTIQRTEQRDSAMYRCASSLLQGPYNEQFFGPGTRLTVL.

The rearrangement uses TRBV7-2 and TRBJ1-3; 9 bases fit TRBD1. Germline V lookup: CDR1 SGHTA, CDR2 FQGNSA. The trim removed 1 base at V and 8 bases at J, leaving 3 bases unmatched. The CDR3 sequence is 14 residues long. Written as DNA, the CDR3 is TGTGCCAGCAGCTTAGAACAGGGGGCAGACACCATATATTTT. It translates to CASSLEQGADTIYF.

The CDR3 sequence: CATRGGPTNLSGELFF. For the CDR3, the DNA is TGTGCCACCAGGGGGGGGCCCACTAACCTAAGCGGGGAGCTGTTTTTT. The V call is TRBV24-1, the J call TRBJ2-2; possibly TRBD2 for D (7 bases). Trimming took off 7 bases at V and 7 bases at J, with 21 bases between the two ends. This CDR3 has 16 amino acids. CDR1 and CDR2 (germline): KGHDR, SFDVKD.

Comment on this clone: The sample holds other DNA sequences that translate to the same CDR3. The rearrangement uses TRBV5-1 and TRBJ2-5; 8 bases are shared with TRBD2. CDR3 length: 14 residues. Per germline, CDR1 SGHRS and CDR2 YFSETQ. V lost 0 bases, J lost 5 bases, and 3 bases stayed unmatched. CDR3 in DNA: TGCGCCAGCAGCTTGGCGGGAGGGCGGGAGACCCAGTACTTC. This gives the protein CASSLAGGRETQYF. The complete variable domain, with remaining parts taken from reference TRBV5-1 and TRBJ2-5, reads KAGVTQTPRYLIKTRGQQVTLSCSPISGHRSVSWYQQTPGQGLQFLFEYFSETQRNKGNFPGRFSGRQFSNSRSEMNVSTLELGDSALYLCASSLAGGRETQYFGPGTRLLVL.

The chain recombines TRBV18 with TRBJ2-1; 10 bases map to TRBD2. Germline trimming cut 3 bases from V and 5 bases from J; bases unmatched to any gene: 4. The CDR3 consists of 15 residues. CDR1 KGHSH and CDR2 LQKENI come from the germline V gene. CDR3 loop: CASSPPGLANNEQFF. The CDR3 bases are TGTGCCAGCTCACCGCCGGGACTAGCGAACAATGAGCAGTTCTTC. Complete variable domain (other parts from reference TRBV18 and TRBJ2-1): NAGVMQNPRHLVRRRGQEARLRCSPMKGHSHVYWYRQLPEEGLKFMVYLQKENIIDESGMPKERFSAEFPKEGPSILRIQQVVRGDSAAYFCASSPPGLANNEQFFGPGTRLTVL.

This chain uses TRBV19 with TRBJ1-5; D is perhaps TRBD1 (6 bases). Trimming left V 10 bases short and J 1 base short, with 14 bases between. Germline CDR1 and CDR2: LNHDA and SQIVND (reference sequence). The CDR3 sequence is 14 residues long. The CDR3 reads CATGWTVSNQPQHF. The CDR3 nucleotides read TGTGCCACCGGGTGGACAGTGAGCAATCAGCCCCAGCATTTT.

Here the CDR3 DNA reads TGCGCCAGCAGCCAAGGGGGAACTACAGGGATAAACGAGCAGTACTTC. Translation: CASSQGGTTGINEQYF. The chain joins TRBV4-3 to TRBJ2-7; tentative D call: TRBD1 (6 bases). Trimming stripped 1 base from V and 5 bases from J, with 18 bases between. The V gene's germline CDR1 is LGHNA and CDR2 YSLEER. The CDR3 has 16 amino acids.

This chain uses TRBV12-3 or TRBV12-4 with TRBJ2-2, with a possible D match to TRBD2 (6 bases). CDR3 length: 12 amino acids. The V end was cut by 6 bases, the J end by 7 bases, with 9 bases between. This chain's CDR3 is CASSGGGGELFF. In DNA form, the CDR3 reads TGTGCCAGCAGCGGGGGTGGCGGGGAGCTGTTTTTT.

Remarks on this clone: An end of the junction does not agree with germline; a read error may underlie this. This chain joins TRBV27 and TRBJ2-5, with 8 bases matching TRBD1. Germline V gene data show CDR1 as MNHEY and CDR2 as SMNVEV (reference sequence). The CDR3 has 15 residues. CDR3 in amino acids: CASSLSSGGQKTQYF. In nucleotides, the CDR3 is TGTGCCAGCAGTTTATCGTCAGGGGGCCAAAAGACCCAGTACTTC.

The chain is built from TRBV5-1 and TRBJ1-6; possible D gene TRBD1, 6 bases. The CDR3 consists of 17 residues. Per the germline V gene, CDR1 is SGHRS and CDR2 is YFSETQ. With 3 bases removed from V and 9 bases from J, the gap between germline ends came to 22 bases. CDR3 in amino acids: CASSSGDLSLRGSPLHF. Here the CDR3 DNA reads TGCGCCAGCAGCTCAGGGGACCTATCCCTCCGGGGTTCACCCCTCCACTTT.

The sample holds one count of this clone. This sequence joins TRBV19 and TRBJ2-3, with 7 bases matching TRBD2. The CDR3 covers 15 residues. Unmatched junction bases numbered 7, after V lost 3 bases and J lost 4 bases. CDR1 is LNHDA, CDR2 SQIVND, per germline (reference sequence). CDR3 protein: CASSIRRELADTQYF. The CDR3 coding sequence is TGTGCCAGTAGTATTAGGCGGGAGCTGGCAGATACGCAGTATTTT.

The chain has TRBV4-3 and TRBJ2-1; 8 nucleotides match TRBD2. Looked up from germline, CDR1 is LGHNA and CDR2 is YSLEER. After removal of 0 bases from V and 4 bases from J, the junction contained 5 bases not matched to a gene. CDR3 length equals 16 residues. CDR3 loop: CASSQEAASGYNEQFF. The CDR3 region has the DNA TGCGCCAGCAGCCAAGAGGCCGCTAGCGGGTACAATGAGCAGTTCTTC.

The chain links TRBV7-2 to TRBJ1-2, with 8 positions matching TRBD1. The CDR3 consists of 15 residues. The junction had 6 bases not matched to a gene; V was cut back by 1 base and J by 5 bases. Germline V gene data show CDR1 as SGHTA and CDR2 as FQGNSA. The CDR3 nucleotides read TGTGCCAGCAGCTTAGGACCGGGACAGGTATATGGCTACACCTTC. It codes for CASSLGPGQVYGYTF.

The V call is TRBV2, the J call TRBJ2-7, with 7 bases identical to TRBD1. The V and J ends lost 6 bases and 2 bases, in that order; junction bases with no gene match: 13. CDR1 SNHLY and CDR2 FYNNEI come from the germline V gene. CDR3 length equals 16 residues. The CDR3, as DNA: TGTGCCAGCAGCCAAGTCCCCGGGACAGCTCCCTACGAGCAGTACTTC. Translation: CASSQVPGTAPYEQYF.

V gene TRBV7-9 combines with J gene TRBJ2-1, with 11 bases matching TRBD2. The CDR3 loop spans 16 amino acids. V lost 2 bases to trimming and J lost 3 bases; unmatched junction nucleotides: 3. Germline CDR1 SEHNR, CDR2 FQNEAQ (reference sequence). CDR3 sequence (DNA): TGTGCCAGCAGCTTACAGGGGACTAGCGGCTACAATGAGCAGTTCTTC. Translation: CASSLQGTSGYNEQFF.

The chain employs TRBV3-1 (or the pseudogene TRBV3-2) and TRBJ2-7; TRBD2 is a possible D gene (5 bases). The CDR3 consists of 14 residues. The V end lost 3 bases, the J end lost 6 bases, and 15 bases lay between the germline ends. CDR1 LGHDT and CDR2 YNNKEL come from the germline V gene (reference sequence). CDR3: CASSHDYHSSEQYF. The CDR3 nucleotides read TGTGCCAGCAGCCATGACTACCATAGCAGCGAGCAGTACTTC.

V usage is TRBV19 and J usage is TRBJ2-6; D is undetermined. Germline loops: CDR1 LNHDA, CDR2 SQIVND (reference sequence). The CDR3 totals 13 residues. This CDR3 is CASLFSGANVLTF. The CDR3 DNA reads TGTGCAAGCCTATTTTCTGGGGCCAACGTCCTGACTTTC.

The rearrangement joins TRBV19 to TRBJ2-6; D not resolved. Germline V gene lookup returns CDR1 LNHDA and CDR2 SQIVND (reference sequence). Trimming cost V 5 bases and J 2 bases, with 13 bases left between them. CDR3 length: 16 amino acids. The CDR3, as DNA: TGTGCCAGTAGTTCCACCTTAGTGGCTGGGGCCAACGTCCTGACTTTC. Protein product: CASSSTLVAGANVLTF. Filled out from reference TRBV19 and TRBJ2-6, the complete variable domain reads DGGITQSPKYLFRKEGQNVTLSCEQNLNHDAMYWYRQDPGQGLRLIYYSQIVNDFQKGDIAEGYSVSREKKESFPLTVTSAQKNPTAFYLCASSSTLVAGANVLTFGAGSRLTVL.

This rearrangement joins TRBV5-1 to TRBJ2-3; 10 nucleotides match TRBD1. Germline V gene sequence: CDR1 SGHRS, CDR2 YFSETQ. Trimming cost V 2 bases and J 1 base; bases outside gene matches: 16. This CDR3 has 20 amino acids. The CDR3 spells CASSFHMTGGSAERTDTQYF. DNA for the CDR3: TGCGCCAGCAGCTTCCACATGACAGGGGGCTCGGCGGAACGCACAGATACGCAGTATTTT. The entire variable domain, with the rest obtained from reference TRBV5-1 and TRBJ2-3, is as follows: KAGVTQTPRYLIKTRGQQVTLSCSPISGHRSVSWYQQTPGQGLQFLFEYFSETQRNKGNFPGRFSGRQFSNSRSEMNVSTLELGDSALYLCASSFHMTGGSAERTDTQYFGPGTRLTVL.